The clone carrying this T cell receptor (beta chain) was seen a single time. The data belong to a study of blood T cell repertoires in COVID-19. Study-wide background: The United States, Italy and Spain provided the acute and convalescent COVID-19 samples.

The assay was immunoSEQ multiplex PCR, and TCRdb's table has in-frame clones only and misses some. The table has over 150,000 clones, 65% to 85% seen once. Sequencing was performed on peripheral blood. The clonotype was recovered from a woman older than 75 with active or convalescent COVID-19.

This chain's CDR3 is CASSQRPQGNYGYTF. CDR3 DNA: TGTGCCAGCAGTCAACGACCCCAGGGAAACTATGGCTACACCTTC. V is TRBV28 and J is TRBJ1-2; tentatively, D is TRBD1 (5 bases). The V end was cut by 5 bases, the J end by 2 bases, with 15 bases between. Germline loops: CDR1 MDHEN, CDR2 SYDVKM. This CDR3 contains 15 residues.